The 12 T cell receptor beta chains below were found in one sample sequenced in a study of regulatory T cells in long-lasting Graves disease. Time point reported: newly diagnosed GD, antithyroid drugs for less than 3 months. The TCR library was prepared using RNA isolated from PBMCs. The TCR beta library used iRepertoire HTBI primers with Arm-PCR amplification of CDR3. TCRdb re-called the multiplex PCR reads through MiXCR, storing one row per CDR3 protein. The profile shows a few hundred thousand distinct CDR3 sequences, roughly 10% of them singletons. Separately, the same data were catalogued under a study of T cells in Graves' hyperthyroidism and ophthalmopathy.

Sequenced here: peripheral blood mononuclear cells (PBMCs), sampled at new diagnosis, from a patient treated with antithyroid drugs. The origin of the receptors is a woman younger than 35 with Graves disease.

In this sample, this clonotype turned up many times. For the CDR3, the DNA is TGTGCCAGCAGCCGCCAGAAAAGGAATTCCTACAATGAGCAGTTCTTC. Protein sequence: CASSRQKRNSYNEQFF. The chain couples TRBV14 to TRBJ2-1; D is undetermined. V lost 4 bases and J lost 1, with 14 bases in between. This CDR3 has 16 residues. Germline CDR1 and CDR2: SGHDN and FVKESK.

This clonotype was seen only a few times. The CDR3 sequence is CAISDWDSYGNQPQHF. The CDR3 DNA is TGTGCCATCAGTGATTGGGACAGCTATGGCAATCAGCCCCAGCATTTT. The V gene is TRBV10-3, the J gene TRBJ1-5; 7 bases line up with TRBD1. The CDR3 runs to 16 residues. Germline CDR1 reads ENHRY; CDR2 reads SYGVKD. V shed 3 bases, J shed 2 bases, and the junction held 7 bases outside the gene matches.

The chain is built from TRBV2 and TRBJ2-2; no clear D gene. Trimming shortened V by 8 bases and J by 6 bases, and 10 bases separated the two germline ends. This CDR3 is built from 12 residues. Germline loops: CDR1 SNHLY, CDR2 FYNNEI. Here the CDR3 DNA reads TGTGCCAGCGCCGGAAACTCCGGGGAGCTGTTTTTT. This encodes CASAGNSGELFF.

This clonotype has more than one count but fewer than ten. The chain combines TRBV11-1 with TRBJ1-1; TRBD1 might be the D (5 bases). Trimming removed 4 bases from V and 1 base from J, with 13 bases in between. Germline V gives CDR1 SGHAT, CDR2 FQDESV (reference sequence). The CDR3 spans 15 residues. Written as DNA, the CDR3 is TGTGCCAGCAGCTGGGGACGGGGGAGGAACACTGAAGCTTTCTTT. It codes for CASSWGRGRNTEAFF. Filled out from reference TRBV11-1 and TRBJ1-1, the complete variable domain reads EAEVAQSPRYKITEKSQAVAFWCDPISGHATLYWYRQILGQGPELLVQFQDESVVDDSQLPKDRFSAERLKGVDSTLKIQPAELGDSAMYLCASSWGRGRNTEAFFGQGTRLTVV.

This clonotype has ten or more counts. The V and J genes are TRBV12-3 or TRBV12-4 and TRBJ2-2; no reliable D call. V gave up 2 bases and J gave up 6 bases, with 13 bases separating them. The CDR3 extends over 15 amino acids. CDR3 amino acids: CASSLSPAAPGELFF. The CDR3 coding sequence is TGTGCCAGCAGTTTAAGCCCTGCCGCTCCCGGGGAGCTGTTTTTT.

This clonotype has a count of ten or more. The CDR3 is CASSLRRVRRESSYNEQFF. CDR3 nucleotides: TGTGCCAGCAGCCTTCGGAGGGTCAGAAGAGAGAGCTCCTACAATGAGCAGTTCTTC. This chain links TRBV9 with TRBJ2-1; a weak D match, TRBD2 (6 bases). The CDR3 consists of 19 residues. Trimming cost V 4 bases and J 0 bases, with 23 bases left between them. CDR1 is SGDLS, CDR2 YYNGEE, per germline.

The table lists this clonotype with many counts. The V and J genes are TRBV19 and TRBJ2-3, with 12 nucleotides matching TRBD2. CDR1 is LNHDA and CDR2 is SQIVND in the germline V gene (reference sequence). This CDR3 spans 17 amino acids. Trimming removed 5 bases from V and 0 bases from J; junction bases left unmatched: 6. CDR3 region: CASSHPGTSGSTDTQYF. The DNA of the CDR3 is TGTGCCAGTAGTCACCCAGGGACTAGCGGGAGCACAGATACGCAGTATTTT. The full variable domain, its missing parts supplied by reference TRBV19 and TRBJ2-3, is DGGITQSPKYLFRKEGQNVTLSCEQNLNHDAMYWYRQDPGQGLRLIYYSQIVNDFQKGDIAEGYSVSREKKESFPLTVTSAQKNPTAFYLCASSHPGTSGSTDTQYFGPGTRLTVL.

The chain uses TRBV20-1 and TRBJ1-6; no definite D call. Germline CDR1 reads DFQATT; CDR2 reads SNEGSKA (reference sequence). The V gene lost 3 bases and the J gene lost 0 bases, with 9 bases spanning the gap. There are 15 residues in the CDR3. The CDR3 loop is CSARGLSSYNSPLHF. CDR3 DNA: TGCAGTGCTAGGGGCTTAAGCTCCTATAATTCACCCCTCCACTTT.

Regarding this clonotype: A single base separates this from a much larger clone, so it may be a read error. The chain recombines TRBV13 with TRBJ2-1, with TRBD2 matching over 9 bases. The V gene end was trimmed by 4 bases and the J gene end by 13 bases; junction bases not matched to a gene: 17. Germline V gene sequence: CDR1 PRHDT, CDR2 FYEKMQ (reference sequence). The CDR3 is made up of 16 amino acids. The DNA of the CDR3 is TGTGCCAGCAGCTCCGGCCTCCTAGCGGGGCAAGAGACCCAGTTCTTC. Residues: CASSSGLLAGQETQFF.

This clonotype was counted many times. This rearrangement joins TRBV28 to TRBJ2-7; D may match TRBD1 or TRBD2 (5 bases each). Deletions cut 5 bases from V and 6 bases from J, with 20 bases between. The V gene's germline CDR1 is MDHEN and CDR2 SYDVKM. CDR3 length: 15 residues. CDR3 DNA sequence: TGTGCCAGCAGTCCGCGACCTCTTAGGGGACCCGAGCAGTACTTC. Encoded protein: CASSPRPLRGPEQYF.

This clonotype was counted ten times or more. This chain connects TRBV7-8 to TRBJ2-1; TRBD1 aligns across 9 bases. CDR3 length equals 16 residues. Germline V gene data show CDR1 as SGHVS and CDR2 as FQNEAQ. Trimming cost V 2 bases and J 6 bases; bases outside gene matches: 8. The chain's CDR3 is CASSLKGTGPRNEQFF. CDR3 DNA sequence: TGTGCCAGCAGCTTAAAGGGGACAGGGCCCCGCAATGAGCAGTTCTTC.

This clonotype was recorded at least ten times. V and J are TRBV3-1 and TRBJ2-1, with 12 bases matching TRBD2. The junction had 6 bases not matched to a gene; V was cut back by 1 base and J by 11 bases. The CDR3 covers 15 residues. Germline CDR1 reads LGHDT; CDR2 reads YNNKEL (reference sequence). The CDR3 region is CASSQALTSGGQQFF. The CDR3 nucleotides are TGTGCCAGCAGCCAAGCCCTGACTAGCGGGGGCCAGCAGTTCTTC.